This T cell receptor (beta chain) was profiled in a study of shared clonotypes between healthy human individuals. The assay was immunoSEQ multiplex PCR, and TCRdb's table has in-frame clones only and misses some. This table holds around 120,000 clones, 67% found once. In regard to this clone: Its antigen remains unidentified.

General study results and limits: Apart from blood, nothing was sampled; tissue repertoires likely differ. Though the depth was large, rarefaction showed that sorted-subset sequencing was incomplete.

The trim removed 7 bases at V and 3 bases at J, leaving 15 bases unmatched. The CDR3 extends over 17 amino acids. The germline V gene encodes CDR1 ENHRY and CDR2 SYGVKD. The TCR originated in a woman in her twenties or thirties in good health. The sequenced sample consisted of memory CD8+ T cells sorted from blood. Subset meaning: CD45RO+ cells pooled with CCR7-negative TemRA cells. The chain joins TRBV10-3 to TRBJ2-3; 8 bases agree with TRBD2. In nucleotides, the CDR3 is TGTGCCATCACCCCCTGGTCGGGGCGGGAGGATACAGATACGCAGTATTTT. Its translation: CAITPWSGREDTDTQYF.